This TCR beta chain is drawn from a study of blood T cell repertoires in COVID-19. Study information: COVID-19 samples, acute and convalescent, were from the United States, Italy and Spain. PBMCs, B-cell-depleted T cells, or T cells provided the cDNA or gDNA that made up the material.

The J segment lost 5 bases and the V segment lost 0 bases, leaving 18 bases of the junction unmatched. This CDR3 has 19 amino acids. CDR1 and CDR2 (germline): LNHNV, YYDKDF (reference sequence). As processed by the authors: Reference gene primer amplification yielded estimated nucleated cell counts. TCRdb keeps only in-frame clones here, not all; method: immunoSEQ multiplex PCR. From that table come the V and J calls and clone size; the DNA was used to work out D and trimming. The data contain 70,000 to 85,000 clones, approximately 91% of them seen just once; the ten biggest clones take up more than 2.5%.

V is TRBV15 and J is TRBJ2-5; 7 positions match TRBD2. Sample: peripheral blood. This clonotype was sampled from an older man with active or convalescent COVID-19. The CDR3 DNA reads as TGTGCCACCAGCAGAGATTCGGGGGGTGGGCCGGGAGCTTTGGAGACCCAGTACTTC. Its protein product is CATSRDSGGGPGALETQYF. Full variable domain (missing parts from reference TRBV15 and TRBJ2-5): DAMVIQNPRYQVTQFGKPVTLSCSQTLNHNVMYWYQQKSSQAPKLLFHYYDKDFNNEADTPDNFQSRRPNTSFCFLDIRSPGLGDTAMYLCATSRDSGGGPGALETQYFGPGTRLLVL.